This T cell receptor (beta chain) originates from a study of CXCR3-negative and CXCR3-positive naive CD8 T cells. The CDR3 has 15 amino acids. Germline V gene sequence: CDR1 SQVTM, CDR2 ANQGSEA. Points on this clonotype: Its antigen is still unknown.

Study results and limitations: CXCR3 expression partially decreased after cryopreservation; most assays used fresh PBMCs.

TRB cDNA was prepared as libraries by UMI-labeled 5' RACE. TCRdb reprocessed the 5' RACE reads, with one entry per CDR3 protein and no DNA. The ten top clones account for 6% to 8.5%, within a sample of about 40,000 distinct CDR3 sequences. This clonotype originated in a human donor in good health. Some clones in this sample may be carry-over from other donors' samples. Sequenced sample: memory CD8+ T cells from blood. The chain links TRBV29-1 to TRBJ1-4; the D call from TCRdb, TRBD1, cannot be confirmed without DNA. CDR3: CSVGDRGSLNEKLFF.